The text below deals with one T cell receptor (beta chain). The data were obtained in a study of CD8 T cells in Susac syndrome. TCR beta sequences were obtained from blood CD8+ and CD4+ T cells. Multiple sclerosis controls were treatment-naive patients with stable or active relapsing-remitting disease. The CD8+ and CD4+ T cells were negatively isolated, with the TEMRA cells enriched by FACS. A quantity of about 0.45 to 1 ug RNA underwent reverse transcription using random hexamers. The method of amplification for TCR beta CDR3 was immunoSEQ multiplex PCR, covering 54 Vbeta and 13 Jbeta. TCRdb reanalysed the immunoSEQ multiplex PCR reads using MiXCR and keeps one entry per CDR3 protein. The data show 150,000 to 200,000 distinct CDR3 sequences, 94% seen once. The sequence came from a human donor with multiple sclerosis. The specimen sequenced was CD4+ T cells from PBMCs.

Here the CDR3 DNA reads TGCGCCAGCAGCTTGCTAAGCGGGAGCAAAGAGCAGTACTTC. Amino acid sequence: CASSLLSGSKEQYF. This rearrangement joins TRBV5-1 to TRBJ2-7, with 8 bases fitting TRBD2. The CDR3 spans 14 residues. The V gene end was trimmed by 1 base and the J gene end by 7 bases; junction bases not matched to a gene: 7. From germline, CDR1 is SGHRS and CDR2 YFSETQ.